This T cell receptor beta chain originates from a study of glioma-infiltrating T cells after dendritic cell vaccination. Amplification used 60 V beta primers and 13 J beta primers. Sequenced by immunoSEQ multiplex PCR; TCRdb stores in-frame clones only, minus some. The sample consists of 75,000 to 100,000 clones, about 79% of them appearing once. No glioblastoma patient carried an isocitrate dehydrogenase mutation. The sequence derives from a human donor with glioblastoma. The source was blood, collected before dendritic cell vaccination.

CDR3 sequence reads: CASSLWAGGGYGYTF. For the CDR3, the DNA is TGTGCCAGCAGCTTGTGGGCAGGGGGCGGCTATGGCTACACCTTC. This sequence joins TRBV5-4 and TRBJ1-2; 8 bases agree with TRBD1. J gave up 4 bases and V 1 base, and 6 bases lay outside the gene matches. The CDR3 sequence is 15 residues long. Germline CDR1 reads SGHNT; CDR2 reads YYREEE (reference sequence).